The 26 T cell receptor beta chains below come from one sample, sequenced in a study of response to subunit inactivated influenza vaccine. Each CDR3 protein gets one entry after TCRdb re-called the RT-PCR reads with MiXCR. This sample yields 450,000 to 700,000 distinct CDR3 sequences, of which about 15% are seen a single time; around 10% belongs to the top ten. Here the sequenced sample was PBMCs from blood, taken roughly 13 days after vaccination. The receptors stem from a man aged 50 or older who received an inactivated influenza vaccine.

This clonotype was seen only a few times. V gene TRBV15 combines with J gene TRBJ2-1; 7 bases are shared with TRBD2. Trimming cost V 0 bases and J 5 bases; bases outside gene matches: 7. This CDR3 spans 16 amino acids. Germline CDR1 reads LNHNV; CDR2 reads YYDKDF (reference sequence). The CDR3 sequence: CATSRDRAAGDNEQFF. The CDR3, as DNA: TGTGCCACCAGCAGAGATCGTGCGGCGGGGGACAATGAGCAGTTCTTC.

This clonotype has more than one count but fewer than ten. The gene calls are TRBV5-1 and TRBJ2-7; weak D call: TRBD2 (6 bases). The V and J ends lost 4 bases and 4 bases respectively, with 15 bases between them. The CDR3 is made up of 14 amino acids. The germline gives CDR1 SGHRS, CDR2 YFSETQ. DNA of the CDR3: TGCGCCAGCAGCCCTACTAGCCCGAAGTACGAGCAGTACTTC. Protein product: CASSPTSPKYEQYF.

This chain connects TRBV10-1 to TRBJ2-1; 7 nucleotides agree with TRBD2. This CDR3 comprises 13 residues. CDR1 is WNHNN, CDR2 SYGVQD, per germline (reference sequence). V lost 4 bases, J lost 8 bases, and 5 bases stayed unmatched. The CDR3 DNA is TGCGCCAGCAGTGTCGGGGGGACCGATGAGCAGTTCTTC. It yields the protein CASSVGGTDEQFF.

Many counts were recorded for this clonotype. The CDR3 DNA reads as TGTGCCAGCAGCCAAGATAGCGGGTCCACAGATACGCAGTATTTT. Amino acids: CASSQDSGSTDTQYF. The chain combines TRBV4-2 with TRBJ2-3; 7 positions match TRBD2. There are 15 residues in the CDR3. Trimming cost V 0 bases and J 2 bases; bases outside gene matches: 2. Per the germline V gene, CDR1 is LGHNA and CDR2 is YNFKEQ.

V usage is TRBV3-1 and J usage is TRBJ2-1; weak D call: TRBD1 (6 bases). In germline, CDR1 is LGHDT, CDR2 YNNKEL (reference sequence). With 3 bases removed from V and 6 bases from J, the gap between germline ends came to 12 bases. The CDR3 spans 14 residues. The CDR3 DNA reads TGTGCCAGCAGCCAGCCTACAGGGTTCAATGAGCAGTTCTTC. Translation: CASSQPTGFNEQFF.

This clonotype was detected ten times or more. The chain uses TRBV12-3 or TRBV12-4 and TRBJ2-7; no clear D. There are 14 residues in the CDR3. The ends were cut back, 1 base at V and 0 bases at J, with 7 bases in the middle. The CDR3 sequence is CASSLDSASYEQYF. The CDR3 bases are TGTGCCAGCAGTTTAGACTCGGCCTCCTACGAGCAGTACTTC.

The rearrangement uses TRBV29-1 and TRBJ2-3; TRBD1 aligns across 7 bases. After removal of 7 bases from V and 0 bases from J, the junction contained 7 bases not matched to a gene. The CDR3 has 14 amino acids. The germline CDR1 and CDR2 sequences are SQVTM and ANQGSEA. CDR3 nucleotides: TGCAGCGCAGCGACAGGGACAAGCACAGATACGCAGTATTTT. As protein: CSAATGTSTDTQYF.

CDR3 region: CASSLLEDTQYF. CDR3 bases: TGCGCCAGCAGCTTGTTGGAGGATACGCAGTATTTT. This chain uses TRBV5-1 with TRBJ2-3; D gene unclear. CDR3 length: 12 amino acids. V was cut by 1 base and J by 6 bases, with 6 bases left in between. Germline V gene sequence: CDR1 SGHRS, CDR2 YFSETQ.

The chain recombines TRBV10-3 with TRBJ2-5; D unclear. V was pared by 0 bases and J by 7 bases, with 15 bases between. The length of the CDR3 is 15 residues. Germline V gene lookup returns CDR1 ENHRY and CDR2 SYGVKD. This CDR3 is CAISESSSATGTQYF. CDR3 DNA: TGTGCCATCAGTGAGTCGAGCAGCGCCACGGGGACCCAGTACTTC.

This clonotype appeared many times. The V and J genes are TRBV5-6 and TRBJ2-7; tentative D call: TRBD2 (5 bases). The germline V and J ends were trimmed by 4 bases and 5 bases, with 19 bases remaining between them. The CDR3 is 15 amino acids. Germline V CDR1 and CDR2: SGHDT, YYEEEE. Here the CDR3 DNA reads TGTGCCAGCAGCCTCTCCGAGGGCGCGTACAACGAGCAGTACTTC. Translation gives CASSLSEGAYNEQYF. The full variable domain, completed using reference TRBV5-6 and TRBJ2-7, is DAGVTQSPTHLIKTRGQQVTLRCSPKSGHDTVSWYQQALGQGPQFIFQYYEEEERQRGNFPDRFSGHQFPNYSSELNVNALLLGDSALYLCASSLSEGAYNEQYFGPGTRLTVT.

V usage is TRBV11-3 and J usage is TRBJ2-1; D is perhaps TRBD2 (5 bases). In germline, CDR1 is SGHNT, CDR2 YENEEA. Trimming took 5 bases from V and 9 from J, leaving 23 bases between them. This CDR3 is built from 16 residues. The chain's CDR3 is CASSPRSGLSSSEQFF. The CDR3 DNA reads TGTGCCAGCAGCCCAAGGTCGGGGTTATCTTCCAGTGAGCAGTTCTTC.

This chain uses TRBV7-2 with TRBJ1-1; 9 bases line up with TRBD1. Unmatched junction bases numbered 8, after V lost 5 bases and J lost 1 base. Germline-derived CDR1 and CDR2 are SGHTA and FQGNSA. The CDR3 spans 16 residues. The CDR3, as DNA: TGTGCCAGCAGCCCTGGGACAGGGTGGCAGAACACTGAAGCTTTCTTT. Translating gives CASSPGTGWQNTEAFF.

This clonotype was detected only a few times. This rearrangement joins TRBV5-1 to TRBJ2-3; D not resolved. Germline assignment: CDR1 SGHRS and CDR2 YFSETQ. Trimming removed 0 bases at V and 2 bases at J, with 7 bases between. The CDR3 runs 14 residues. CDR3: CASSLGTFTDTQYF. The CDR3 DNA reads TGCGCCAGCAGCTTGGGAACTTTCACAGATACGCAGTATTTT.

The chain recombines TRBV18 with TRBJ2-3; perhaps TRBD1 as D (5 bases). Trimming left V 4 bases short and J 5 bases short, with 16 bases between. The germline CDR1 and CDR2 sequences are KGHSH and LQKENI. The CDR3 covers 15 residues. For the CDR3, the DNA is TGTGCCAGCTCACTAAATGCGAATAGGGGAGATACGCAGTATTTT. As protein: CASSLNANRGDTQYF.

This clonotype was observed a few times. The V and J genes are TRBV7-6 and TRBJ2-3, with 11 bases matching TRBD2. Germline CDR1 is SGHVS and CDR2 is FNYEAQ. The junction had 8 bases not matched to a gene; V was cut back by 0 bases and J by 6 bases. The CDR3 runs 17 residues. This CDR3 reads CASSLAYSGGGKDTQYF. CDR3 in DNA: TGTGCCAGCAGCTTAGCGTATAGCGGGGGGGGCAAGGATACGCAGTATTTT.

The V gene is TRBV20-1, the J gene TRBJ2-7, with D perhaps TRBD1 or TRBD2 (7 bases each). Germline V gene sequence: CDR1 DFQATT, CDR2 SNEGSKA (reference sequence). This CDR3 comprises 14 residues. The V end lost 2 bases, the J end lost 3 bases, and 14 bases lay between the germline ends. CDR3 sequence reads: CSARLQGGSYEQYF. CDR3 bases: TGCAGTGCTAGACTTCAGGGGGGGAGCTACGAGCAGTACTTC.

This clonotype appeared a few times. The V call is TRBV7-2, the J call TRBJ2-5, with 7 positions matching TRBD2. J was trimmed by 5 bases and V by 1 base; bases with no gene match: 4. Per germline, CDR1 SGHTA and CDR2 FQGNSA. CDR3 length equals 14 residues. The CDR3 DNA follows: TGTGCCAGCAGCTTAGACGCGGGGGTGGAGACCCAGTACTTC. This codes for CASSLDAGVETQYF.

This clonotype occurred a few times. The chain combines TRBV29-1 with TRBJ2-1; D not resolved. Germline CDR1 SQVTM, CDR2 ANQGSEA. The CDR3 has 13 amino acids. Trimming removed 4 bases from V and 11 bases from J, with 18 bases in between. This chain's CDR3 is CSVVGRAVGKQFF. DNA of the CDR3: TGCAGCGTTGTAGGACGGGCAGTGGGAAAGCAGTTCTTC.

The CDR3 DNA sequence: TGTGCCAGCAGCTTAGTCCCAGGGGGCCACGAGCAGTACTTC. It specifies CASSLVPGGHEQYF. The genes are TRBV7-2 and TRBJ2-7; TRBD1 matches 8 bases. The CDR3 runs 14 residues. The junction had 4 bases not matched to a gene; V was cut back by 1 base and J by 5 bases. In germline, CDR1 is SGHTA, CDR2 FQGNSA.

The rearrangement joins TRBV6-5 to TRBJ2-1; TRBD2 agrees at 9 bases. The trim removed 0 bases at V and 10 bases at J, leaving 10 bases unmatched. This CDR3 is 16 amino acids long. Germline values: CDR1 MNHEY, CDR2 SVGAGI. This chain's CDR3 is CASSYSQGAAGGEQFF. DNA for the CDR3: TGTGCCAGCAGTTACTCGCAGGGCGCAGCGGGAGGCGAGCAGTTCTTC.

The V and J genes are TRBV24-1 and TRBJ2-3, with TRBD1 matching 12 bases. After removal of 3 bases from V and 4 bases from J, the junction contained 4 bases not matched to a gene. Germline V gene sequence: CDR1 KGHDR, CDR2 SFDVKD. The CDR3 sequence is 16 residues long. The CDR3 DNA sequence: TGTGCCACCAGTGATCCGGGACAGGGGGCGCCAGATACGCAGTATTTT. Protein product: CATSDPGQGAPDTQYF.

This chain joins TRBV27 and TRBJ1-5; D is unclear. The length of the CDR3 is 17 residues. Germline values: CDR1 MNHEY, CDR2 SMNVEV (reference sequence). V lost 0 bases to trimming and J lost 0 bases, with 12 bases between them. DNA of the CDR3: TGTGCCAGCAGTTTATCACACCAGGAAAATAGCAATCAGCCCCAGCATTTT. It specifies CASSLSHQENSNQPQHF.

V usage is TRBV20-1 and J usage is TRBJ2-1; 7 positions agree with TRBD2. The CDR3 contains 15 residues. Per the germline V gene, CDR1 is DFQATT and CDR2 is SNEGSKA (reference sequence). V lost 5 bases, J lost 4 bases, and 11 bases stayed unmatched. The CDR3 sequence is CSAQRVGGVYNEQFF. Here the CDR3 DNA reads TGCAGTGCTCAGAGAGTTGGGGGGGTATACAATGAGCAGTTCTTC.

This clonotype came up many times. The rearrangement joins TRBV7-9 to TRBJ2-7; a possible D gene is TRBD1 (6 bases). From germline, CDR1 is SEHNR and CDR2 FQNEAQ (reference sequence). Trimming stripped 4 bases from V and 4 bases from J, with 11 bases between. The CDR3 spans 13 residues. CDR3 coding DNA: TGTGCCAGCAGCTCAGGACAGATATACGAGCAGTACTTC. Its translation: CASSSGQIYEQYF.

In its sample, this clonotype was seen a few times. V gene TRBV5-1 combines with J gene TRBJ2-3; weak D call: TRBD1 (5 bases). V was pared by 2 bases and J by 0 bases, with 10 bases between. Germline lookup yields CDR1 SGHRS and CDR2 YFSETQ. The CDR3 is 15 amino acids. The CDR3 loop reads CASSFTDISTDTQYF. CDR3 sequence (DNA): TGCGCCAGCAGCTTTACGGACATCAGCACAGATACGCAGTATTTT.

In this sample, this clonotype turned up a few times. The chain has TRBV7-3 and TRBJ2-5; TRBD2 aligns across 10 bases. The CDR3 consists of 15 residues. The junction had 8 bases not matched to a gene; V was cut back by 6 bases and J by 4 bases. Germline V gene data show CDR1 as SGHTA and CDR2 as FQGTGA. CDR3 bases: TGTGCCAGCAGTACGAGCGGGAGGGCCGTAGAGACCCAGTACTTC. This encodes CASSTSGRAVETQYF. The full variable domain, in which reference TRBV7-3 and TRBJ2-5 provide the parts outside the CDR3, is GAGVSQTPSNKVTEKGKYVELRCDPISGHTALYWYRQSLGQGPEFLIYFQGTGAADDSGLPNDRFFAVRPEGSVSTLKIQRTERGDSAVYLCASSTSGRAVETQYFGPGTRLLVL.